Listed here are 30 T cell receptor beta chains from one sample, sequenced in a study of cytomegalovirus exposure and HLA in healthy donors. PCR was performed using 60 Vbeta and 13 Jbeta primers. Method: immunoSEQ multiplex PCR; TCRdb's copy keeps in-frame clones and lacks some. The table shows 110,000 to 150,000 clones, with around 82% occurring only once. Specimen: PBMCs. The origin of the receptors is a man aged 40-49 years in good health and CMV-seropositive.

The chain carries TRBV4-3 and TRBJ1-5, with 7 nucleotides matching TRBD1. CDR3 length: 16 residues. Germline V gene data show CDR1 as LGHNA and CDR2 as YSLEER. The trim removed 0 bases at V and 4 bases at J, leaving 6 bases unmatched. CDR3 region: CASSQERTGLNQPQHF. The CDR3 coding sequence is TGCGCCAGCAGCCAAGAGAGGACAGGTTTAAATCAGCCCCAGCATTTT.

This clone was picked up a small number of times. The rearrangement links TRBV25-1 to TRBJ1-3; 7 bases map to TRBD1. The length of the CDR3 is 16 residues. Germline V CDR1 and CDR2: MGHDK, SYGVNS. J gave up 4 bases and V 6 bases, and 12 bases lay outside the gene matches. Here the CDR3 DNA reads TGTGCCAGCAGCAACCCACCGGGACAGCCCGGAAACACCATATATTTT. Encoded protein: CASSNPPGQPGNTIYF.

The chain uses TRBV5-1 and TRBJ1-4; D gene ambiguous. Germline V gene data show CDR1 as SGHRS and CDR2 as YFSETQ. V lost 0 bases and J lost 8, with 11 bases in between. The length of the CDR3 is 14 residues. The CDR3 nucleotides are TGCGCCAGCAGCTTGGGGCCTACTAGGGAAAAACTGTTTTTT. Translation gives CASSLGPTREKLFF. Combining the CDR3 with reference TRBV5-1 and TRBJ1-4 gives the whole variable domain KAGVTQTPRYLIKTRGQQVTLSCSPISGHRSVSWYQQTPGQGLQFLFEYFSETQRNKGNFPGRFSGRQFSNSRSEMNVSTLELGDSALYLCASSLGPTREKLFFGSGTQLSVL.

The rearrangement uses TRBV5-1 and TRBJ2-2, with 15 bases fitting TRBD2. Looked up from germline, CDR1 is SGHRS and CDR2 is YFSETQ. The CDR3 spans 15 residues. With 6 bases clipped from V and 6 bases from J, the junction kept 3 bases outside the gene matches. The CDR3 region has the DNA TGCGCCAGCACCGGACTAGCGGGGGGGTCCGGGGAGCTGTTTTTT. Its translation is CASTGLAGGSGELFF.

V usage is TRBV18 and J usage is TRBJ2-1; 8 bases fit TRBD2. CDR1 KGHSH and CDR2 LQKENI come from the germline V gene. Trimming took 4 bases from V and 4 from J; bases not matched to a gene: 3. This CDR3 spans 14 amino acids. The CDR3 sequence: CASSRTSGYNEQFF. The CDR3 DNA reads as TGTGCCAGCTCACGCACTAGCGGTTACAATGAGCAGTTCTTC.

This clone was counted between two and nine times. The J gene is TRBJ2-3, the V gene TRBV5-1; 8 bases are shared with TRBD1. The CDR3 length is 16 residues. The ends lost 0 bases at V and 2 bases at J; junction bases unmatched: 5. Germline V gene sequence: CDR1 SGHRS, CDR2 YFSETQ. For the CDR3, the DNA is TGCGCCAGCAGCTTGGGGACAGGGAAGTCCACAGATACGCAGTATTTT. Amino acids: CASSLGTGKSTDTQYF.

The chain is built from TRBV5-1 and TRBJ1-6, with D hard to call. Deletions cut 0 bases from V and 3 bases from J, with 7 bases between. The CDR3 extends over 15 amino acids. Looked up from germline, CDR1 is SGHRS and CDR2 is YFSETQ. CDR3: CASSLDGVYNSPLHF. The CDR3 DNA is TGCGCCAGCAGCTTGGACGGAGTCTATAATTCACCCCTCCACTTT.

This rearrangement joins TRBV7-2 to TRBJ2-7; 8 bases are shared with TRBD1. This CDR3 spans 14 amino acids. J was trimmed by 1 base and V by 3 bases; bases with no gene match: 2. The germline V gene has CDR1 SGHTA and CDR2 FQGNSA. The CDR3 is CASSLTGVSYEQYF. In DNA form, the CDR3 reads TGTGCCAGCAGCTTGACAGGGGTATCCTACGAGCAGTACTTC.

This clone was recorded a few times. The V and J genes are TRBV27 and TRBJ2-7; D is ambiguous. This CDR3 is 14 amino acids long. Trimming stripped 5 bases from V and 3 bases from J, with 14 bases between. The germline V gene has CDR1 MNHEY and CDR2 SMNVEV (reference sequence). In DNA form, the CDR3 reads TGTGCCAGCAGTGTGTCATGGCAGAACTACGAGCAGTACTTC. Translation gives CASSVSWQNYEQYF.

This chain joins TRBV30 and TRBJ1-1; 8 bases match TRBD1. J was trimmed by 1 base and V by 4 bases; bases with no gene match: 2. The germline gives CDR1 GTSNPN, CDR2 SVGIG (reference sequence). The CDR3 contains 13 residues. The CDR3 DNA follows: TGTGCCTGGAAGGGACAGGAGAACACTGAAGCTTTCTTT. This gives the protein CAWKGQENTEAFF.

This rearrangement joins TRBV5-1 to TRBJ1-1; 9 positions agree with TRBD1. Losses at the gene ends were 4 bases for V and 7 bases for J; bases not matched to a gene: 5. CDR1 is SGHRS and CDR2 is YFSETQ in the germline V gene. CDR3 length: 13 residues. The CDR3 reads CASSQLGQGEAFF. CDR3 nucleotide sequence: TGCGCCAGCAGCCAGTTGGGACAGGGTGAAGCTTTCTTT.

V and J are TRBV6-5 and TRBJ2-7, with a possible D match to TRBD2 (5 bases). The germline CDR1 and CDR2 sequences are MNHEY and SVGAGI. This CDR3 has 15 amino acids. Deletions cut 5 bases from V and 2 bases from J, with 16 bases between. Written as DNA, the CDR3 is TGTGCCAGCAGTCACTACGTGGAGGCGACCTACGAGCAGTACTTC. Protein sequence: CASSHYVEATYEQYF.

This clone occurred once. This chain connects TRBV30 to TRBJ1-4; a possible D gene is TRBD1 (5 bases). This CDR3 has 14 amino acids. V was pared by 0 bases and J by 7 bases, with 12 bases between. Germline-derived CDR1 and CDR2 are GTSNPN and SVGIG (reference sequence). CDR3 nucleotide sequence: TGTGCCTGGAGTGTCGAAGGGGCAGGTGAAAAACTGTTTTTT. Translated: CAWSVEGAGEKLFF.

The chain combines TRBV9 with TRBJ1-3; D possibly corresponds to TRBD1 (6 bases). Germline V gene data show CDR1 as SGDLS and CDR2 as YYNGEE. This CDR3 region has 16 residues. V lost 0 bases to trimming and J lost 3 bases, with 13 bases between them. In DNA, the CDR3 is TGTGCCAGCAGCGTAGCGGGGGGCTTGGGTGGAAACACCATATATTTT. This codes for CASSVAGGLGGNTIYF.

This clone has only one observation. The genes are TRBV5-6 and TRBJ2-1, with D maybe TRBD1 (6 bases). There are 13 residues in the CDR3. Germline V gene sequence: CDR1 SGHDT, CDR2 YYEEEE. V was pared by 5 bases and J by 5 bases, with 11 bases between. This CDR3 reads CASSPSGDNEQFF. The CDR3 DNA reads as TGTGCCAGCAGTCCCTCAGGGGACAATGAGCAGTTCTTC.

The chain joins TRBV4-2 to TRBJ1-2; maybe TRBD1 (5 bases). The germline V gene encodes CDR1 LGHNA and CDR2 YNFKEQ. The CDR3 has 17 amino acids. Trimming removed 0 bases at V and 8 bases at J, with 22 bases between. This CDR3 is CASSQDRGRGGTEGYTF. Written as DNA, the CDR3 is TGTGCCAGCAGCCAAGATCGGGGACGGGGGGGAACGGAGGGCTACACCTTC.

The chain uses TRBV4-3 and TRBJ2-7; 7 bases line up with TRBD1. The CDR3 loop spans 18 amino acids. With V trimmed by 0 bases and J by 2 bases, 13 bases remained unmatched. CDR1 is LGHNA, CDR2 YSLEER, per germline. The CDR3 coding sequence is TGCGCCAGCAGCCAAGAAAATCAAGCAGGGGGTTTTGCCTACGAGCAGTACTTC. This codes for CASSQENQAGGFAYEQYF.

The chain joins TRBV7-6 to TRBJ2-7; D call uncertain. CDR3 length: 13 residues. V shed 5 bases and J shed 6 bases, with 14 bases lying between them. Germline CDR1 is SGHVS and CDR2 is FNYEAQ. The CDR3 is CASSDKEFGEQYF. Here the CDR3 DNA reads TGTGCCAGCAGCGACAAAGAGTTTGGCGAGCAGTACTTC.

V usage is TRBV5-1 and J usage is TRBJ2-1; a possible D gene is TRBD1 (6 bases). V gave up 4 bases and J gave up 4 bases, with 12 bases separating them. Germline CDR1 and CDR2: SGHRS and YFSETQ. The CDR3 covers 14 residues. CDR3 loop: CASSPGQSYNEQFF. Here the CDR3 DNA reads TGCGCCAGCAGCCCTGGACAGTCATACAATGAGCAGTTCTTC.

The chain links TRBV27 to TRBJ2-7, with no clear D. Per the germline V gene, CDR1 is MNHEY and CDR2 is SMNVEV (reference sequence). The CDR3 totals 13 residues. Trimming cost V 3 bases and J 2 bases, with 8 bases left between them. The CDR3 is CASSFQTTYEQYF. The CDR3 region has the DNA TGTGCCAGCAGTTTCCAAACAACCTACGAGCAGTACTTC.

The chain is built from TRBV7-2 and TRBJ2-7; the D gene is possibly TRBD1 (6 bases). V was shortened by 7 bases and J by 1 base, with 17 bases between the two germline ends. This CDR3 has 15 amino acids. Germline CDR1 SGHTA, CDR2 FQGNSA. This chain's CDR3 is CASTEPGALSYEQYF. CDR3 DNA sequence: TGTGCCAGCACGGAGCCAGGGGCTCTTTCCTACGAGCAGTACTTC.

The V and J genes are TRBV5-1 and TRBJ2-4; 7 bases match TRBD1. The CDR3 has 13 amino acids. V lost 4 bases and J lost 6; bases outside the gene matches: 4. Germline lookup yields CDR1 SGHRS and CDR2 YFSETQ. The CDR3 spells CASSLNRGNIQYF. The CDR3 DNA reads as TGCGCCAGCAGCCTTAACAGGGGAAACATTCAGTACTTC.

The V call is TRBV6-1, the J call TRBJ1-5; TRBD1 aligns across 8 bases. The CDR3 runs to 15 residues. Germline V gives CDR1 MNHNS, CDR2 SASEGT. J gave up 2 bases and V 8 bases, and 8 bases lay outside the gene matches. CDR3 loop: CASYQQTGGNQPQHF. The CDR3 DNA follows: TGTGCCAGCTACCAACAGACAGGGGGCAATCAGCCCCAGCATTTT.

The chain has TRBV5-4 and TRBJ1-6; TRBD1 matches at 10 bases. This CDR3 is built from 16 residues. Trimming cost V 3 bases and J 8 bases; bases outside gene matches: 8. The germline V gene encodes CDR1 SGHNT and CDR2 YYREEE (reference sequence). CDR3: CASSYILGTGDSPLHF. Written as DNA, the CDR3 is TGTGCCAGCAGCTACATATTGGGGACAGGGGATTCACCCCTCCACTTT.

V and J are TRBV19 and TRBJ2-1; 10 positions match TRBD2. V trimming: 5 bases; J trimming: 8 bases; junction bases outside the gene matches: 3. The CDR3 is made up of 13 amino acids. Germline V gene data show CDR1 as LNHDA and CDR2 as SQIVND (reference sequence). This chain's CDR3 is CASSPGTSDEQFF. The CDR3 region has the DNA TGTGCCAGTAGTCCGGGGACTAGCGATGAGCAGTTCTTC. Full variable domain (rest looked up from reference TRBV19 and TRBJ2-1): DGGITQSPKYLFRKEGQNVTLSCEQNLNHDAMYWYRQDPGQGLRLIYYSQIVNDFQKGDIAEGYSVSREKKESFPLTVTSAQKNPTAFYLCASSPGTSDEQFFGPGTRLTVL.

This clone was recorded only once. The rearrangement uses TRBV27 and TRBJ1-4; TRBD1 aligns across 7 bases. The CDR3 contains 14 residues. Trimming at V came to 6 bases and at J to 4 bases, leaving 5 bases not matched to a gene. Germline loops: CDR1 MNHEY, CDR2 SMNVEV (reference sequence). The CDR3 sequence is CASSRRDSNEKLFF. CDR3 sequence (DNA): TGTGCCAGCAGCCGAAGGGACAGTAATGAAAAACTGTTTTTT.

This sequence joins TRBV5-4 and TRBJ2-1, with 14 bases fitting TRBD2. Germline V gene sequence: CDR1 SGHNT, CDR2 YYREEE (reference sequence). With V trimmed by 5 bases and J by 1 base, 5 bases remained unmatched. The CDR3 consists of 17 residues. The CDR3 nucleotides read TGTGCCAGCAGGAGTGGGACTAGCGGGGGATCCTACAATGAGCAGTTCTTC. Its protein is CASRSGTSGGSYNEQFF.

In this sample, this clone turned up once. V and J are TRBV5-8 and TRBJ1-5, with unresolved D. The V gene lost 1 base and the J gene lost 5 bases, with 13 bases spanning the gap. The V gene's germline CDR1 is SGHTS and CDR2 YDEGEE. The CDR3 runs 15 residues. CDR3 amino acids: CASSLLRSGYQPQHF. DNA for the CDR3: TGTGCCAGCAGCTTGTTAAGGTCAGGTTATCAGCCCCAGCATTTT.

The CDR3, as DNA: TGCGCCAGCAGCCAAGGACAGGGTGGGGGTCAGCCCCAGCATTTT. This codes for CASSQGQGGGQPQHF. The chain combines TRBV4-3 with TRBJ1-5; 7 bases match TRBD1. CDR1 LGHNA and CDR2 YSLEER come from the germline V gene. V dropped 1 base and J dropped 6; count of bases not matched to a gene: 6. The CDR3 sequence is 15 residues long.

The chain is built from TRBV2 and TRBJ2-1, with 9 bases matching TRBD2. After removal of 8 bases from V and 9 bases from J, the junction contained 14 bases not matched to a gene. CDR1 is SNHLY and CDR2 is FYNNEI in the germline V gene. The CDR3 runs 15 residues. The CDR3 DNA is TGTGCCAGCGTATTTATGGAAGCGGGGGGAGGTGAGCAGTTCTTC. Translated: CASVFMEAGGGEQFF.